The source of this T cell receptor (beta chain) is a study of shared clonotypes between healthy human individuals. Study context: Used for every donor were three CD4 naive, three CD4 memory, two CD8 naive and one CD8 memory plate.

The V segment lost 4 bases and the J segment 3 bases; nucleotides outside the gene matches: 2. Germline V gives CDR1 SGHNT, CDR2 YYREEE (reference sequence). The CDR3 is 14 amino acids. Study-wide results and limits: Large sequencing depth failed to make sorted-subset sequencing complete, rarefaction showed. Read depth was anticipated to influence clonotype sharing among donors.

About this clone: Its antigen is currently unknown.

The method was immunoSEQ multiplex PCR; TCRdb's version includes in-frame clones alone and lacks a portion of them. This sample has about 2.5 million clones, with about 90% found just once. The chain has TRBV5-4 and TRBJ1-1; TRBD1 agrees at 11 bases. Sequences were obtained from naive CD4+ T cells from PBMCs. Subset defined: CD45RA+ positively selected. The TCR comes from a man aged 18 to 29 in good health. Some clones in this sample may be carry-over from other donors' samples. In nucleotides, the CDR3 is TGTGCCAGCAGCGCGGGACAGGGGGACACTGAAGCTTTCTTT. This encodes CASSAGQGDTEAFF.